Presented here are 29 T cell receptor beta chains from one specimen sequenced in a study of PD-L1 blockade in urothelial cancer. Sample time point: pretreatment peripheral blood. Profiling relied on immunoSEQ multiplex PCR, and the TCRdb table lists in-frame clones only, not all of them. The table shows roughly 20,000 clones, with 75% to 90% occurring only once. Sequences were derived from PBMCs, sampled around atezolizumab (anti-PD-L1) treatment. These receptors were taken from a man in his 70s with urothelial cancer.

The chain is built from TRBV21-1 and TRBJ1-5; TRBD1, as called in the table, went unchecked against the DNA. TRBV21-1 is a pseudogene. The CDR3 contains 20 residues. CDR3 sequence reads: CASSKEREGTGGVGNQPQHF. CDR3 coding DNA: TGTGCCAGCAGCAAAGAGAGGGAAGGGACAGGGGGCGTTGGCAATCAGCCCCAGCATTTT.

This chain joins TRBV5-1 and TRBJ2-3; TRBD1 might be the D (7 bases). CDR1 and CDR2 from the germline V gene are SGHRS and YFSETQ. CDR3 length: 14 amino acids. V shed 0 bases and J shed 5 bases, with 10 bases lying between them. CDR3 protein: CASSLGQGGDTQYF. CDR3 in DNA: TGCGCCAGCAGCTTGGGACAGGGAGGAGATACGCAGTATTTT.

The gene calls are TRBV10-3 and TRBJ1-6, with 7 positions matching TRBD1. The length of the CDR3 is 13 residues. Germline V gives CDR1 ENHRY, CDR2 SYGVKD. V dropped 3 bases and J dropped 10; count of bases not matched to a gene: 3. The CDR3 reads CAISDQGGSPLHF. The DNA of the CDR3 is TGTGCCATCAGTGACCAGGGGGGATCACCCCTCCACTTT.

The genes are TRBV2 and TRBJ1-2, with D possibly matching TRBD1 (6 bases). V was trimmed by 6 bases and J by 6 bases, leaving 20 bases between them. Looked up from germline, CDR1 is SNHLY and CDR2 is FYNNEI. This CDR3 has 15 amino acids. The CDR3 loop reads CASSAYPGGGHGYTF. The CDR3 DNA follows: TGTGCCAGCAGCGCATACCCCGGGGGGGGGCATGGCTACACCTTC.

The genes are TRBV11-2 and TRBJ2-3; D possibly corresponds to TRBD2 (6 bases). The CDR3 runs to 16 residues. Germline V gene sequence: CDR1 SGHAT, CDR2 FQNNGV. The V gene lost 5 bases and the J gene lost 1 base, with 16 bases spanning the gap. CDR3 amino acids: CASSPYDWGGTDTQYF. The CDR3, as DNA: TGTGCCAGCAGCCCCTACGATTGGGGGGGCACAGATACGCAGTATTTT. The complete variable domain, with remaining parts taken from reference TRBV11-2 and TRBJ2-3, reads EAGVAQSPRYKIIEKRQSVAFWCNPISGHATLYWYQQILGQGPKLLIQFQNNGVVDDSQLPKDRFSAERLKGVDSTLKIQPAKLEDSAVYLCASSPYDWGGTDTQYFGPGTRLTVL.

The V gene is TRBV20-1, the J gene TRBJ1-2; no reliable D call. V gave up 4 bases and J gave up 8 bases, with 5 bases separating them. The CDR3 has 9 amino acids. CDR1 and CDR2 from the germline V gene are DFQATT and SNEGSKA (reference sequence). The CDR3 protein is CSATPGYTF. The CDR3 coding sequence is TGCAGTGCTACCCCAGGCTACACCTTC.

The chain is built from TRBV7-9 and TRBJ1-3; 7 bases are a match to TRBD1. Germline CDR1 is SEHNR and CDR2 is FQNEAQ (reference sequence). V was pared by 4 bases and J by 3 bases, with 6 bases of the junction left unmatched. The CDR3 contains 15 residues. The CDR3 region is CASSSLTGDGNTIYF. For the CDR3, the DNA is TGTGCCAGCAGCTCACTAACAGGGGATGGAAACACCATATATTTT.

Comments on this clone: One end of the junction varies from germline; a read error may be responsible. The rearrangement links TRBV11-2 to TRBJ1-2; tentative D call: TRBD1 (6 bases). Germline V lookup: CDR1 SGHAT, CDR2 FQNNGV. CDR3 size: 12 residues. CDR3 sequence (DNA): TGTGCCAGCAGCTTAGATCCCCGGGACAAAGTCTTC. Translating gives CASSLDPRDKVF.

J is TRBJ2-1 and V is TRBV5-4; the match to TRBD2 covers 8 bases. Trimming at V came to 2 bases and at J to 7 bases, leaving 8 bases not matched to a gene. Per germline, CDR1 SGHNT and CDR2 YYREEE (reference sequence). The length of the CDR3 is 15 residues. CDR3 bases: TGTGCCAGCAGCTTACTAGCGGCGGCAGCTAATGAGCAGTTCTTC. This codes for CASSLLAAAANEQFF.

V usage is TRBV19 and J usage is TRBJ2-3, with a possible D match to TRBD2 (5 bases). The V gene lost 2 bases and the J gene lost 2 bases, with 11 bases spanning the gap. CDR3 length equals 15 residues. CDR1 and CDR2 (germline): LNHDA, SQIVND (reference sequence). As DNA, the CDR3 is TGTGCCAGTAGTATACGGACTGGCAACACAGATACGCAGTATTTT. Protein sequence: CASSIRTGNTDTQYF.

V is TRBV14 and J is TRBJ2-7; 7 positions match TRBD1. This CDR3 contains 19 residues. Losses at the gene ends were 4 bases for V and 3 bases for J; bases not matched to a gene: 21. Germline lookup yields CDR1 SGHDN and CDR2 FVKESK. CDR3 sequence: CASSRSRAFGQVAIYEQYF. CDR3 nucleotides: TGTGCCAGCAGCCGATCGCGCGCCTTCGGACAGGTAGCCATCTACGAGCAGTACTTC.

This clone was seen just once. The chain combines TRBV7-9 with TRBJ2-5; D gene ambiguous. CDR3 length equals 13 residues. The germline V gene encodes CDR1 SEHNR and CDR2 FQNEAQ (reference sequence). Deletions cut 4 bases from V and 3 bases from J, with 9 bases between. As DNA, the CDR3 is TGTGCCAGCAGCTCCCCTTCTAAAGAGACCCAGTACTTC. Protein sequence: CASSSPSKETQYF.

This chain uses TRBV18 with TRBJ2-5; TRBD2 might be the D (6 bases). Germline loops: CDR1 KGHSH, CDR2 LQKENI. The V gene lost 3 bases and the J gene lost 2 bases, with 16 bases spanning the gap. This CDR3 contains 16 residues. CDR3 amino acids: CASSPDSAGLQETQYF. The CDR3 DNA reads as TGTGCCAGCTCACCCGACTCGGCGGGGTTACAAGAGACCCAGTACTTC.

V and J are TRBV5-1 and TRBJ2-6, with D unclear. The CDR3 runs 17 residues. Looked up from germline, CDR1 is SGHRS and CDR2 is YFSETQ. The V and J ends lost 2 bases and 0 bases respectively, with 12 bases between them. CDR3 DNA: TGCGCCAGCAGCTTACCCGTCGTAGCCTCTGGGGCCAACGTCCTGACTTTC. It specifies CASSLPVVASGANVLTF.

The CDR3 protein is CASSGTSAKSGTGELFF. The CDR3 DNA reads TGCGCCAGCAGCGGGACTAGCGCAAAATCGGGTACCGGGGAGCTGTTTTTT. The genes are TRBV5-1 and TRBJ2-2; 10 nucleotides line up with TRBD2. Looked up from germline, CDR1 is SGHRS and CDR2 is YFSETQ. This CDR3 is 17 amino acids long. Trimming took 4 bases from V and 5 from J; bases not matched to a gene: 11.

In this sample, this clone turned up once. V is TRBV6-5 and J is TRBJ1-1; D possibly corresponds to TRBD1 (6 bases). Germline V gives CDR1 MNHEY, CDR2 SVGAGI. The CDR3 runs 13 residues. With 8 bases removed from V and 5 bases from J, the gap between germline ends came to 15 bases. The CDR3 here is CASGSHRDTEAFF. CDR3 in DNA: TGTGCCAGCGGGTCCCACAGGGATACTGAAGCTTTCTTT.

The V gene is TRBV5-1, the J gene TRBJ2-6; 9 nucleotides align to TRBD1. V lost 4 bases, J lost 4 bases, and 12 bases stayed unmatched. The CDR3 spans 18 residues. Looked up from germline, CDR1 is SGHRS and CDR2 is YFSETQ. DNA of the CDR3: TGCGCCAGCAGCCAACAGGGACAGGGAATGTTGGGGGCCAACGTCCTGACTTTC. It translates to CASSQQGQGMLGANVLTF.

The chain links TRBV27 to TRBJ2-7, with 10 bases aligning to TRBD2. CDR3 length: 15 amino acids. The germline gives CDR1 MNHEY, CDR2 SMNVEV (reference sequence). Unmatched junction bases numbered 6, after V lost 5 bases and J lost 2 bases. CDR3 DNA: TGTGCCAGCAGTCCCCGGACTAGCGGTACCTACGAGCAGTACTTC. Translating gives CASSPRTSGTYEQYF.

J is TRBJ1-5 and V is TRBV30; tentatively, D is TRBD1 (6 bases). The CDR3 has 14 residues. V was shortened by 1 base and J by 0 bases, with 7 bases between the two germline ends. The germline gives CDR1 GTSNPN, CDR2 SVGIG (reference sequence). The CDR3 reads CAWSGTVSNQPQHF. The CDR3 nucleotides read TGTGCCTGGAGTGGGACAGTTAGCAATCAGCCCCAGCATTTT.

The chain links TRBV11-2 to TRBJ1-1; D not certain. This CDR3 has 16 residues. V gave up 0 bases and J gave up 1 base, with 12 bases separating them. Germline values: CDR1 SGHAT, CDR2 FQNNGV. CDR3 loop: CASSLEAGIWNTEAFF. CDR3 DNA sequence: TGTGCCAGCAGCTTAGAAGCTGGTATATGGAACACTGAAGCTTTCTTT.

This chain links TRBV6-5 with TRBJ2-5; 8 nucleotides agree with TRBD1. V gave up 6 bases and J gave up 6 bases; unmatched junction bases: 12. Germline-derived CDR1 and CDR2 are MNHEY and SVGAGI. The CDR3 spans 15 residues. For the CDR3, the DNA is TGTGCCAGCAGAACGACGCATGGACAGGGACAGACCCAGTACTTC. This gives the protein CASRTTHGQGQTQYF.

This clone was counted a single time. This rearrangement joins TRBV5-4 to TRBJ2-5; 11 bases agree with TRBD1. Germline V gene data show CDR1 as SGHNT and CDR2 as YYREEE (reference sequence). CDR3 length equals 14 residues. The V gene end was trimmed by 4 bases and the J gene end by 5 bases; junction bases not matched to a gene: 4. The CDR3 DNA is TGTGCCAGCAGCGCCGGACAGGGGGCGGAGACCCAGTACTTC. Translated, it gives CASSAGQGAETQYF.

The chain employs TRBV6-5 and TRBJ2-5; D may be TRBD2 (6 bases). This CDR3 region has 14 residues. Looked up from germline, CDR1 is MNHEY and CDR2 is SVGAGI. V lost 1 base and J lost 4, with 10 bases in between. The DNA for the CDR3 is TGTGCCAGCAGTTACTACGGGGGTCGAGAGACCCAGTACTTC. Translating gives CASSYYGGRETQYF.

Only one count was recorded for this clone. The chain joins TRBV10-2 to TRBJ2-4; 8 bases map to TRBD2. Germline V lookup: CDR1 WSHSY, CDR2 SAAADI. The CDR3 spans 13 residues. V shed 7 bases and J 9 bases; nucleotides not matched to a gene: 8. CDR3 protein: CASKPGLVGIQYF. The CDR3 coding sequence is TGCGCCAGCAAGCCGGGACTAGTGGGCATTCAGTACTTC.

The chain is built from TRBV2 and TRBJ1-5, with 7 nucleotides matching TRBD1. CDR1 SNHLY and CDR2 FYNNEI come from the germline V gene. The CDR3 runs 16 residues. The V and J ends lost 5 bases and 2 bases, in that order; junction bases with no gene match: 9. The chain's CDR3 is CASSLWGTDGNQPQHF. The DNA for the CDR3 is TGTGCCAGCAGTCTATGGGGGACAGACGGCAATCAGCCCCAGCATTTT.

This clone was counted only a few times. This rearrangement joins TRBV5-1 to TRBJ1-1, with a tentative D call TRBD1 (5 bases). The germline CDR1 and CDR2 sequences are SGHRS and YFSETQ. Trimming removed 1 base at V and 5 bases at J, with 12 bases between. This CDR3 has 14 residues. Here the CDR3 DNA reads TGCGCCAGCAGCTTGTTCGGGGAGGGGACTGAAGCTTTCTTT. Translated, it gives CASSLFGEGTEAFF.

V gene TRBV4-1 combines with J gene TRBJ2-7; 7 nucleotides match TRBD2. This CDR3 is 15 amino acids long. Germline V lookup: CDR1 MGHRA, CDR2 YSYEKL. J gave up 4 bases and V 3 bases, and 9 bases lay outside the gene matches. CDR3 loop: CASSHNGEGRYEQYF. Written as DNA, the CDR3 is TGCGCCAGCAGCCACAACGGGGAGGGACGGTACGAGCAGTACTTC.

The chain carries TRBV19 and TRBJ2-1; 9 bases map to TRBD1. The CDR3 runs to 16 residues. Germline assignment: CDR1 LNHDA and CDR2 SQIVND (reference sequence). The junction had 10 bases not matched to a gene; V was cut back by 4 bases and J by 6 bases. CDR3 residues: CASSSLRDRVTNEQFF. The CDR3 DNA reads as TGTGCCAGTAGTAGCCTCCGGGACAGGGTAACCAATGAGCAGTTCTTC. The variable domain in full, completed from reference TRBV19 and TRBJ2-1, reads DGGITQSPKYLFRKEGQNVTLSCEQNLNHDAMYWYRQDPGQGLRLIYYSQIVNDFQKGDIAEGYSVSREKKESFPLTVTSAQKNPTAFYLCASSSLRDRVTNEQFFGPGTRLTVL.

The gene calls are TRBV5-1 and TRBJ1-2; 8 nucleotides agree with TRBD1. The V gene's germline CDR1 is SGHRS and CDR2 YFSETQ. With 6 bases clipped from V and 8 bases from J, the junction kept 9 bases outside the gene matches. The CDR3 totals 13 residues. CDR3 coding DNA: TGCGCCAGCACCGAGGACAGGGCCTCAGGCTACACCTTC. Protein sequence: CASTEDRASGYTF.